These 15 T cell receptor beta chains were sequenced from one sample in a study of blood T cell repertoires in COVID-19. Clones were sequenced by immunoSEQ multiplex PCR, and TCRdb holds only the in-frame ones, with some missing. This table has a few hundred thousand clones, about 85% appearing once. Input material: peripheral blood. The receptors stem from a man in his forties with acute or convalescent COVID-19.

This chain uses TRBV5-6 with TRBJ1-2; the D gene is possibly TRBD1 (5 bases). The germline V gene encodes CDR1 SGHDT and CDR2 YYEEEE. CDR3 size: 14 residues. V was clipped by 0 bases and J by 4 bases, with 10 bases between them. For the CDR3, the DNA is TGTGCCAGCAGCTTGGGGACACCAACCTATGGCTACACCTTC. Amino acid sequence: CASSLGTPTYGYTF.

At least ten counts were recorded for this clone. The chain has TRBV5-1 and TRBJ1-1; TRBD1 aligns across 9 bases. The CDR3 sequence is 17 residues long. CDR1 is SGHRS and CDR2 is YFSETQ in the germline V gene. The V and J ends lost 0 bases and 4 bases, in that order; junction bases with no gene match: 10. The CDR3 DNA follows: TGCGCCAGCAGCTTGGGGGTGGGGACAGGGAGAGGCACTGAAGCTTTCTTT. Encoded protein: CASSLGVGTGRGTEAFF. Together with reference TRBV5-1 and TRBJ1-1, the CDR3 gives the full variable domain: KAGVTQTPRYLIKTRGQQVTLSCSPISGHRSVSWYQQTPGQGLQFLFEYFSETQRNKGNFPGRFSGRQFSNSRSEMNVSTLELGDSALYLCASSLGVGTGRGTEAFFGQGTRLTVV.

The chain is built from TRBV2 and TRBJ1-1, with D possibly matching TRBD1 (5 bases). V was shortened by 6 bases and J by 5 bases, with 19 bases between the two germline ends. This CDR3 comprises 15 residues. Looked up from germline, CDR1 is SNHLY and CDR2 is FYNNEI. The CDR3 DNA follows: TGTGCCAGCAGGCTTGAGGCGGGGACTGGGACTGAAGCTTTCTTT. Residues: CASRLEAGTGTEAFF.

The chain uses TRBV4-3 and TRBJ2-7; 7 bases are a match to TRBD1. In germline, CDR1 is LGHNA, CDR2 YSLEER. J gave up 2 bases and V 1 base, and 2 bases lay outside the gene matches. The CDR3 has 14 amino acids. The CDR3 DNA reads TGCGCCAGCAGCCAAGGAGGGGGCACCTACGAGCAGTACTTC. This sequence encodes CASSQGGGTYEQYF.

A single count supports this clone. V and J are TRBV5-4 and TRBJ2-7; tentatively, D is TRBD2 (6 bases). CDR1 SGHNT and CDR2 YYREEE come from the germline V gene (reference sequence). CDR3 length equals 14 residues. With 5 bases removed from V and 0 bases from J, the gap between germline ends came to 12 bases. This chain's CDR3 is CASSRGGGSYEQYF. For the CDR3, the DNA is TGTGCCAGCAGTCGGGGAGGCGGCTCCTACGAGCAGTACTTC.

V gene TRBV2 combines with J gene TRBJ1-3; the D gene is possibly TRBD1 (6 bases). Germline lookup yields CDR1 SNHLY and CDR2 FYNNEI. The CDR3 runs to 15 residues. V gave up 6 bases and J gave up 0 bases, with 12 bases separating them. CDR3 loop: CASRTQDSSGNTIYF. The CDR3 DNA reads TGTGCCAGCAGAACACAGGACAGCTCTGGAAACACCATATATTTT.

This clone showed up just once. The J gene is TRBJ1-4, the V gene TRBV9; D perhaps matches TRBD1 (5 bases). Germline CDR1 and CDR2: SGDLS and YYNGEE. V lost 4 bases to trimming and J lost 4 bases, with 14 bases between them. There are 15 residues in the CDR3. CDR3 sequence (DNA): TGTGCCAGCAGCCCTCGCGGGGCCTATAATGAAAAACTGTTTTTT. The encoded protein is CASSPRGAYNEKLFF.

The chain recombines TRBV2 with TRBJ1-4; unclear D gene. This CDR3 spans 14 amino acids. The germline V and J ends were trimmed by 6 bases and 8 bases, with 16 bases remaining between them. Germline lookup yields CDR1 SNHLY and CDR2 FYNNEI. The CDR3 spells CASRSLRTAEKLFF. The CDR3 DNA reads as TGTGCCAGCAGAAGTCTCCGGACTGCCGAAAAACTGTTTTTT.

The gene calls are TRBV4-2 and TRBJ1-1, with D maybe TRBD1 (6 bases). Germline V gives CDR1 LGHNA, CDR2 YNFKEQ. The V end lost 3 bases, the J end lost 4 bases, and 15 bases lay between the germline ends. This CDR3 has 15 residues. The CDR3 DNA reads TGTGCCAGCAGCCAGTATTACAGGGACGGCACTGAAGCTTTCTTT. Translation gives CASSQYYRDGTEAFF.

The rearrangement links TRBV23-1 to TRBJ2-1; TRBD2 aligns across 7 bases. TRBV23-1 carries the ORF label, with uncertain function. This CDR3 has 14 amino acids. Germline trimming cut 0 bases from V and 7 bases from J; bases unmatched to any gene: 3. The CDR3 coding sequence is TGCGCCAGCAGTCAATCTCCCGGGGGGAATGAGCAGTTCTTC. Its protein product is CASSQSPGGNEQFF.

The V and J genes are TRBV2 and TRBJ1-5; D is perhaps TRBD1 (6 bases). With 8 bases removed from V and 6 bases from J, the gap between germline ends came to 20 bases. CDR1 and CDR2 from the germline V gene are SNHLY and FYNNEI. The CDR3 is 15 residues long. CDR3: CASSMDSGGGQPQHF. Here the CDR3 DNA reads TGTGCCAGCTCTATGGACAGCGGAGGAGGTCAGCCCCAGCATTTT.

This clone showed up just once. This chain joins TRBV7-3 and TRBJ2-1; 13 bases fit TRBD2. The CDR3 length is 15 residues. Germline V gene lookup returns CDR1 SGHTA and CDR2 FQGTGA. V gave up 5 bases and J gave up 7 bases; unmatched junction bases: 5. The CDR3 coding sequence is TGTGCCAGCAGCGCAGGACTAGCGGGGGTGAATGAGCAGTTCTTC. It encodes CASSAGLAGVNEQFF.

This chain joins TRBV7-9 and TRBJ1-1; maybe TRBD1 (5 bases). The length of the CDR3 is 14 residues. The V end lost 4 bases, the J end lost 0 bases, and 9 bases lay between the germline ends. Per germline, CDR1 SEHNR and CDR2 FQNEAQ (reference sequence). The CDR3 DNA sequence: TGTGCCAGCAGCTCCGGGGGGATGAACACTGAAGCTTTCTTT. Its translation is CASSSGGMNTEAFF.

The chain carries TRBV11-2 and TRBJ1-1; TRBD1 matches 7 bases. J was trimmed by 6 bases and V by 5 bases; bases with no gene match: 0. The CDR3 spans 11 residues. Germline values: CDR1 SGHAT, CDR2 FQNNGV. Written as DNA, the CDR3 is TGTGCCAGCAGCCAGGGGGCTGAAGCTTTCTTT. Translated, it gives CASSQGAEAFF.

The chain combines TRBV7-2 with TRBJ2-7; perhaps TRBD1 as D (5 bases). Per the germline V gene, CDR1 is SGHTA and CDR2 is FQGNSA. The CDR3 extends over 13 amino acids. V was shortened by 5 bases and J by 6 bases, with 14 bases between the two germline ends. The CDR3 nucleotides are TGTGCCAGCAGCGCACAGGTCTGGGGCGAGCAGTACTTC. Amino acid sequence: CASSAQVWGEQYF.